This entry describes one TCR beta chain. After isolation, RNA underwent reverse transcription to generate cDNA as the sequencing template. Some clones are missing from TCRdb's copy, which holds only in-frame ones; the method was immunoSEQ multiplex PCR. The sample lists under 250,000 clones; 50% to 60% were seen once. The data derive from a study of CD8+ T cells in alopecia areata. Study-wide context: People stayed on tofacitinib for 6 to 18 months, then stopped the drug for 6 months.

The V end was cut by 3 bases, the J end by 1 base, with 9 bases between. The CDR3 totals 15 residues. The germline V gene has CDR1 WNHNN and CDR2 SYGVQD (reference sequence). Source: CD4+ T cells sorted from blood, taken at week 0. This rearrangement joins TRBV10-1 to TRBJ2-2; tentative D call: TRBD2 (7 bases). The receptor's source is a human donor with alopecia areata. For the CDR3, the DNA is TGCGCCAGCAGTGACGGGGGGCGGAACACCGGGGAGCTGTTTTTT. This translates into CASSDGGRNTGELFF.